This TCR beta chain derives from a study of shared clonotypes between healthy human individuals. CD45RA-negative memory and CD45RA+ naive subsets were split from the CD4+ cells. Data came from immunoSEQ multiplex PCR; TCRdb stores just in-frame clones and leaves some out. The sample yields approximately 2.3 million clones, over 90% seen once. The CDR3 is 15 amino acids. Germline assignment: CDR1 SGHNT and CDR2 YYREEE (reference sequence). The V end was cut by 5 bases, the J end by 6 bases, with 17 bases between. This receptor was obtained from a man between 18 and 29 years old in good health. Some clones in this sample may be carry-over from other donors' samples. The source material was naive CD4+ T cells from PBMCs. Specified subset: CD45RA+ positively selected. The chain couples TRBV5-4 to TRBJ2-2, with a weak D call TRBD1 (6 bases). For the CDR3, the DNA is TGTGCCAGCAGGGCCCCATTAGGGGGTTCCGGGGAGCTGTTTTTT. This sequence encodes CASRAPLGGSGELFF.